What follows are 9 T cell receptor beta chains derived from one specimen sequenced in a study of T cell repertoires in cytomegalovirus infection. Their antigens remain unidentified. One entry per CDR3 protein, called by TCRdb with MiXCR from the reads. The data hold approximately 730,000 distinct CDR3 sequences, with just under 30% observed a single time. This sample comprised cultured CD8+ T cells from PBMCs, obtained from culture after CMV antigen stimulation. Source of these receptors: a human donor in good health (CMV status not recorded). Some clones in this sample may be carry-over from other donors' samples.

The chain has TRBV4-2 and TRBJ2-7; the match to TRBD1 covers 7 bases. The CDR3 consists of 15 residues. The V gene's germline CDR1 is LGHNA and CDR2 YNFKEQ. The V segment lost 3 bases and the J segment 0 bases; nucleotides outside the gene matches: 5. CDR3 sequence (DNA): TGTGCCAGCAGCCATTCCGGGACAGTCTCCTACGAGCAGTACTTC. Its translation: CASSHSGTVSYEQYF.

This chain links TRBV28 with TRBJ2-3, with 9 positions matching TRBD2. The CDR3 totals 16 residues. Germline V gives CDR1 MDHEN, CDR2 SYDVKM. The V segment lost 5 bases and the J segment 2 bases; nucleotides outside the gene matches: 8. The CDR3, as DNA: TGTGCCAGCAGTCCCCCAGCTAGCGGGGCCACAGATACGCAGTATTTT. Its translation is CASSPPASGATDTQYF. The whole variable domain, filled in from reference TRBV28 and TRBJ2-3, reads DVKVTQSSRYLVKRTGEKVFLECVQDMDHENMFWYRQDPGLGLRLIYFSYDVKMKEKGDIPEGYSVSREKKERFSLILESASTNQTSMYLCASSPPASGATDTQYFGPGTRLTVL.

Concerning this clonotype: A junction boundary mismatches the germline segment, possibly from a read error. The rearrangement joins TRBV7-9 to TRBJ1-2; tentative D call: TRBD1 (6 bases). The CDR3 is 14 amino acids. The germline CDR1 and CDR2 sequences are SEHNR and FQNEAQ (reference sequence). The CDR3 here is CARSSTQGVYGYTF. The CDR3 DNA reads TGTGCCAGGAGCTCAACACAGGGTGTCTATGGCTACACCTTC.

This sequence joins TRBV27 and TRBJ1-1, with D tentatively TRBD1 (5 bases). The CDR3 is 14 residues long. Per the germline V gene, CDR1 is MNHEY and CDR2 is SMNVEV (reference sequence). Trimming cost V 3 bases and J 5 bases, with 13 bases left between them. CDR3 sequence: CASSLTREKTEAFF. The CDR3, as DNA: TGTGCCAGCAGTTTGACCAGGGAGAAGACTGAAGCTTTCTTT.

This clonotype occurred a few times. At one end the junction does not follow the germline gene, possibly because of a read error. V usage is TRBV7-7 and J usage is TRBJ2-1, with TRBD2 matching 8 bases. Germline V lookup: CDR1 SSHAT, CDR2 FNYEAQ (reference sequence). This CDR3 comprises 16 residues. CDR3 sequence: CASSPQAGGTYNEQFF. The CDR3 region has the DNA TGTGCTAGCAGCCCACAGGCGGGGGGTACCTACAATGAGCAGTTCTTC.

This chain uses TRBV12-3 or TRBV12-4 with TRBJ2-7; 7 nucleotides line up with TRBD1. This CDR3 has 14 amino acids. The ends lost 4 bases at V and 5 bases at J; junction bases unmatched: 8. This CDR3 is CASSSRGLGNEQYF. The DNA of the CDR3 is TGTGCCAGCAGTTCGAGGGGGCTCGGCAACGAGCAGTACTTC.

This clonotype showed up many times. This chain uses TRBV27 with TRBJ1-5; a possible D gene is TRBD1 (5 bases). In germline, CDR1 is MNHEY, CDR2 SMNVEV (reference sequence). The length of the CDR3 is 15 residues. V lost 5 bases and J lost 0, with 11 bases in between. Here the CDR3 reads CASSLRGYSNQPQHF. In DNA form, the CDR3 reads TGTGCCAGCAGTCTAAGGGGATATAGCAATCAGCCCCAGCATTTT.

The DNA of the CDR3 is TGCAGCGTTGGTCCCGCGCCGAACACCGGGGAGCTGTTTTTT. Protein product: CSVGPAPNTGELFF. This chain connects TRBV29-1 to TRBJ2-2, with D hard to call. V lost 4 bases and J 0 bases, leaving 9 bases between the germline ends. The germline CDR1 and CDR2 sequences are SQVTM and ANQGSEA. The CDR3 is 14 residues long.

This clonotype has just a few counts. The J gene is TRBJ2-5, the V gene TRBV7-9, with D tentatively TRBD1 or TRBD2 (5 bases each). Looked up from germline, CDR1 is SEHNR and CDR2 is FQNEAQ (reference sequence). There are 12 residues in the CDR3. V lost 9 bases and J 4 bases, leaving 12 bases between the germline ends. CDR3 DNA sequence: TGTGCCAGTTACGGGGCCGGAGAGACCCAGTACTTC. It yields the protein CASYGAGETQYF.